This T cell receptor (beta chain) was identified in a study of Ad26.COV2.S vaccination and SARS-CoV-2 variants. Sequencing used immunoSEQ multiplex PCR; TCRdb keeps in-frame clones, though not all of them. The sample contains 410,000 or so clones, roughly 90% of which appear only once. Germline CDR1 LGHNA, CDR2 YSLEER. V lost 0 bases to trimming and J lost 6 bases, with 10 bases between them. This CDR3 comprises 14 residues. Treatment described: roughly 19 received Ad26.COV2.S at low or high dose, single or two shots; 5 received placebo; per-sample allocation not given. After the first vaccine or placebo injection, samples were drawn on day 63.

The origin of this receptor is a person aged 18-65 years who received the Ad26.COV2.S COVID-19 vaccine or a placebo. V and J are TRBV4-3 and TRBJ2-3; D remains unclear. Sequences were derived from peripheral blood, sampled in a trial of Ad26.COV2.S vaccine versus placebo. The CDR3 DNA follows: TGCGCCAGCAGCCAAGATAGATTGCCCGATACGCAGTATTTT. Translated: CASSQDRLPDTQYF.